The 15 T cell receptor beta chains listed next were all sequenced from one sample in a study of regulatory T cells in long-lasting Graves disease. Time point here: persistent/refractory GD, antithyroid drugs over 5 years with positive TRAb. Isolated PBMC RNA provided the starting material for the TCR library. CDR3 regions were amplified by Arm-PCR using iRepertoire HTBI primers to build TCR beta libraries. TCRdb reanalysed the multiplex PCR reads using MiXCR and keeps one entry per CDR3 protein. The repertoire holds fewer than 400,000 distinct CDR3 sequences, around 21% seen once, with around 21% in the top ten. This sample comprised peripheral blood mononuclear cells (PBMCs), obtained when the disease was refractory, from a patient treated with antithyroid drugs. The receptor set was obtained from a female donor with Graves disease.

The chain uses TRBV6-2 or TRBV6-3 and TRBJ1-5; D remains unclear. Germline V gene data show CDR1 as MNHEY and CDR2 as SVGEGT. The V end was cut by 2 bases, the J end by 7 bases, with 12 bases between. This CDR3 has 14 residues. CDR3 region: CASSYHTTGQPQHF. CDR3 sequence (DNA): TGTGCCAGCAGTTACCACACGACGGGGCAGCCCCAGCATTTT.

This clonotype was recorded a few times. This rearrangement joins TRBV29-1 to TRBJ1-2; TRBD1 matches at 7 bases. V lost 3 bases and J lost 3; bases outside the gene matches: 4. CDR1 and CDR2 from the germline V gene are SQVTM and ANQGSEA. The CDR3 totals 13 residues. The CDR3 sequence is CSVDSGTDYGYTF. The CDR3 DNA reads as TGCAGCGTTGATTCCGGGACAGACTATGGCTACACCTTC.

This clonotype was counted many times. The genes are TRBV28 and TRBJ1-2; D is perhaps TRBD1 (6 bases). The CDR3 extends over 12 amino acids. The V end lost 7 bases, the J end lost 7 bases, and 13 bases lay between the germline ends. Germline V CDR1 and CDR2: MDHEN, SYDVKM. Here the CDR3 reads CASITGGLGYTF. The CDR3 coding sequence is TGTGCCAGCATCACGGGGGGGCTTGGCTACACCTTC.

V is TRBV7-2 and J is TRBJ2-5; D gene ambiguous. The CDR3 has 15 residues. Germline V gene data show CDR1 as SGHTA and CDR2 as FQGNSA. Trimming stripped 5 bases from V and 3 bases from J, with 16 bases between. The CDR3 coding sequence is TGTGCCAGCAGCCCCCTCGCGTCGAGAGAAGAGACCCAGTACTTC. Translated: CASSPLASREETQYF.

This sequence joins TRBV11-1 and TRBJ1-5; possibly TRBD1 for D (6 bases). The CDR3 length is 18 residues. V was shortened by 1 base and J by 0 bases, with 16 bases between the two germline ends. CDR1 SGHAT and CDR2 FQDESV come from the germline V gene (reference sequence). Here the CDR3 DNA reads TGTGCCAGCAGCTTAGATAAGAATAACAGGGTTAGCAATCAGCCCCAGCATTTT. Translated, it gives CASSLDKNNRVSNQPQHF.

In the case of this clonotype: Being one base from a much bigger clone, this may be a read error. V is TRBV28 and J is TRBJ2-7; possible D gene TRBD2, 6 bases. Germline loops: CDR1 MDHEN, CDR2 SYDVKM. V was shortened by 6 bases and J by 3 bases, with 18 bases between the two germline ends. This CDR3 has 15 amino acids. The CDR3 here is CASRSSGSLYYEQYF. The CDR3 nucleotides are TGTGCCAGCAGAAGTAGCGGTTCACTCTACTACGAGCAGTACTTC.

The V gene is TRBV20-1, the J gene TRBJ1-5; D gene unclear. The CDR3 is 15 residues long. V dropped 3 bases and J dropped 10 bases, with 22 bases sitting between them. Germline V lookup: CDR1 DFQATT, CDR2 SNEGSKA (reference sequence). As DNA, the CDR3 is TGCAGTGCTAGCGATCCTAGGCAGGCGATAGGTCCCCAGCATTTT. Translated: CSASDPRQAIGPQHF.

The J gene is TRBJ2-7, the V gene TRBV15; 9 nucleotides match TRBD1. The CDR3 has 16 residues. The germline V gene has CDR1 LNHNV and CDR2 YYDKDF (reference sequence). The junction had 11 bases not matched to a gene; V was cut back by 1 base and J by 7 bases. The CDR3 nucleotides read TGTGCCACCAGCAGAGTGCCCGGACAGGGGATCGGAGAGCAGTACTTC. It specifies CATSRVPGQGIGEQYF.

The rearrangement links TRBV5-1 to TRBJ2-2; D gene unclear. Germline loops: CDR1 SGHRS, CDR2 YFSETQ. With 4 bases removed from V and 7 bases from J, the gap between germline ends came to 11 bases. This CDR3 contains 13 residues. The chain's CDR3 is CASSPNFNGELFF. The CDR3 nucleotides read TGCGCCAGCAGCCCGAACTTCAACGGGGAGCTGTTTTTT.

This clonotype came up many times. This rearrangement joins TRBV12-3 or TRBV12-4 to TRBJ2-7; perhaps D is TRBD1 or TRBD2 (6 bases each). The CDR3 sequence is 16 residues long. Trimming took off 2 bases at V and 6 bases at J, with 20 bases between the two ends. Written as DNA, the CDR3 is TGTGCCAGCAGTTTACTTGTTTGGGGGGCCCCCTCCGAGCAGTACTTC. Protein product: CASSLLVWGAPSEQYF.

This clonotype turned up a few times. The V and J genes are TRBV20-1 and TRBJ1-2, with D perhaps matching TRBD1 (5 bases). The V and J ends lost 6 bases and 8 bases respectively, with 16 bases between them. Germline CDR1 reads DFQATT; CDR2 reads SNEGSKA (reference sequence). The CDR3 is 12 residues long. The CDR3 region is CSAATGVEGYTF. As DNA, the CDR3 is TGCAGTGCCGCCACGGGGGTGGAAGGCTACACCTTC.

This clonotype has only a few counts. J is TRBJ1-5 and V is TRBV19; D possibly corresponds to TRBD1 (6 bases). Trimming removed 6 bases from V and 7 bases from J, with 13 bases in between. Germline assignment: CDR1 LNHDA and CDR2 SQIVND (reference sequence). This CDR3 contains 13 residues. CDR3 residues: CASRRAGEQPQHF. The CDR3 DNA sequence: TGTGCCAGTAGAAGGGCAGGGGAACAGCCCCAGCATTTT.

This clonotype was seen a handful of times. V gene TRBV18 combines with J gene TRBJ2-3; 7 nucleotides align to TRBD1. V was pared by 2 bases and J by 1 base, with 0 bases of the junction left unmatched. Looked up from germline, CDR1 is KGHSH and CDR2 is LQKENI. The CDR3 contains 14 residues. The DNA for the CDR3 is TGTGCCAGCTCACCAGGACAGGGCACAGATACGCAGTATTTT. Translated: CASSPGQGTDTQYF.

The V and J genes are TRBV2 and TRBJ2-3; a possible D gene is TRBD2 (6 bases). CDR3 length: 12 residues. Germline V gives CDR1 SNHLY, CDR2 FYNNEI. Trimming removed 11 bases from V and 5 bases from J, with 14 bases in between. The chain's CDR3 is CAGRGVGDTQYF. In DNA, the CDR3 is TGTGCCGGCCGCGGGGTCGGAGATACGCAGTATTTT.

There are many counts of this clonotype. The chain couples TRBV20-1 to TRBJ2-2; D is perhaps TRBD1 or TRBD2 (5 bases each). Germline V gene data show CDR1 as DFQATT and CDR2 as SNEGSKA (reference sequence). This CDR3 has 14 residues. The V gene lost 4 bases and the J gene lost 5 bases, with 14 bases spanning the gap. This CDR3 reads CSAKGTEDTGELFF. The DNA for the CDR3 is TGCAGTGCTAAAGGGACGGAGGATACCGGGGAGCTGTTTTTT.